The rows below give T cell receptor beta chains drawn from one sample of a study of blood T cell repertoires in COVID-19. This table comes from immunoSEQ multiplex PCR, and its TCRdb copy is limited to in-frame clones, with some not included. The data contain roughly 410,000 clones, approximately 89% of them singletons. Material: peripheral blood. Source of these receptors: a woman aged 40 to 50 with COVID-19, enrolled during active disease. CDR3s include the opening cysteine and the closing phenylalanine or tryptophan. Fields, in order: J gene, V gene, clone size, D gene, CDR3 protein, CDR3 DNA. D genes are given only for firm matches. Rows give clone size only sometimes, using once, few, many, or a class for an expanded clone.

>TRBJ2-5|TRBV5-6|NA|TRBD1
CASNSIGQGKETQYF
TGTGCCAGCAACTCGATAGGACAGGGGAAAGAGACCCAGTACTTC
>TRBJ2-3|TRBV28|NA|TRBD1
CASSLDRAASTDTQYF
TGTGCCAGCAGCCTCGACAGGGCGGCAAGCACAGATACGCAGTATTTT
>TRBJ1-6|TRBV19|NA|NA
CASSFGWGGASSYNSPLHF
TGTGCCAGTAGTTTTGGGTGGGGGGGCGCAAGCTCCTATAATTCACCCCTCCACTTT
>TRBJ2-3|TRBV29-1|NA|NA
CSVDYTDTQYF
TGCAGCGTTGACTACACAGATACGCAGTATTTT
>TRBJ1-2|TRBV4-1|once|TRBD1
CASSLNQAGGGYTF
TGCGCCAGCAGCCTAAACCAGGCAGGGGGCGGCTACACCTTC
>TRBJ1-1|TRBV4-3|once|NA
CASSQDTGGYGTEAFF
TGCGCCAGCAGCCAAGATACGGGGGGCTACGGCACTGAAGCTTTCTTT
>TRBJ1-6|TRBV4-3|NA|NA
CASSQDLRTGISPLHF
TGCGCCAGCAGCCAAGATCTAAGGACTGGAATTTCACCCCTCCACTTT
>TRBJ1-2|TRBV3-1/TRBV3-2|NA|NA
CASSQNFRGYGYTF
TGTGCCAGCAGCCAAAATTTCCGGGGCTATGGCTACACCTTC
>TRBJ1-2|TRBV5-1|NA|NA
CASRQGGGYTF
TGCGCCAGCAGGCAGGGAGGAGGCTACACCTTC
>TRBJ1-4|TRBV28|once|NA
CASNTQGVSEKLFF
TGTGCCAGCAACACACAGGGTGTGAGTGAAAAACTGTTTTTT
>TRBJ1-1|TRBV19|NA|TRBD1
CASSKGTANTEAFF
TGTGCCAGTAGTAAGGGGACAGCTAACACTGAAGCTTTCTTT
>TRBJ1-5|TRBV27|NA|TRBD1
CASSVDRGNQPQHF
TGTGCCAGCAGTGTAGACAGGGGAAATCAGCCCCAGCATTTT
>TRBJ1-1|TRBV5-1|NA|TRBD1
CASRAGTGNTEAFF
TGCGCCAGCAGGGCGGGGACAGGGAACACTGAAGCTTTCTTT
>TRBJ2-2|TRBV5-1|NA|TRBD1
CASSRGTGSTGELFF
TGCGCCAGCAGCCGGGGGACAGGAAGCACCGGGGAGCTGTTTTTT
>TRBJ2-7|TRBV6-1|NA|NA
CASSEAFQGGYEQYF
TGTGCCAGCAGTGAAGCGTTTCAGGGGGGATACGAGCAGTACTTC
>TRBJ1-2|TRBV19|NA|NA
CASSIQGNGYTF
TGTGCCAGTAGTATACAGGGGAACGGCTACACCTTC
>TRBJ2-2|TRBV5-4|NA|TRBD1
CASSLRTGPTGELFF
TGTGCCAGCAGCTTACGGACAGGGCCCACCGGGGAGCTGTTTTTT
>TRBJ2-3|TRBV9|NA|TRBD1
CASSTGQGVLDTQYF
TGTGCCAGCAGCACCGGACAGGGGGTGTTAGATACGCAGTATTTT
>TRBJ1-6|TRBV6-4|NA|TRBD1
CASSDEGAGSLHF
TGTGCCAGCAGTGACGAGGGGGCAGGGAGCCTCCACTTT
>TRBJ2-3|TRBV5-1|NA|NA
CASSLRGFSTDTQYF
TGCGCCAGCAGCTTGAGGGGTTTTAGCACAGATACGCAGTATTTT
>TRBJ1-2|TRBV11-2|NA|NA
CASSPTDSYGYTF
TGTGCCAGCAGCCCGACAGACTCTTATGGCTACACCTTC
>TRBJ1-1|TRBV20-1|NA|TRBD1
CSASSRVGQGEAFF
TGCAGTGCTAGTTCCCGGGTGGGACAGGGTGAAGCTTTCTTT
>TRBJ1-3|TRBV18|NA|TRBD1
CASSRGDRTPFSGNTIYF
TGTGCCAGCTCACGTGGGGACAGGACACCATTCTCTGGAAACACCATATATTTT
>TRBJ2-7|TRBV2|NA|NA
CASRPRQISYEQYF
TGTGCCAGCAGGCCTAGACAGATAAGCTACGAGCAGTACTTC
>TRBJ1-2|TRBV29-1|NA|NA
CSVFSSGYTF
TGCAGCGTTTTTTCTAGTGGCTACACCTTC
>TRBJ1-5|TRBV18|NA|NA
CASSSDLPSNQPQHF
TGTGCCAGCTCATCAGATCTCCCTAGCAATCAGCCCCAGCATTTT
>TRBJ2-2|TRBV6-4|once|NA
CASRQAGADTGELFF
TGTGCCAGCAGACAGGCAGGGGCGGACACCGGGGAGCTGTTTTTT
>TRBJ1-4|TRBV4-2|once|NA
CASSQVSTTNEKLFF
TGTGCCAGCAGCCAAGTGTCCACAACTAATGAAAAACTGTTTTTT
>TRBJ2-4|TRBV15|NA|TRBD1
CATSRGGQGGYIQYF
TGTGCCACCAGCAGAGGGGGACAGGGTGGGTACATTCAGTACTTC
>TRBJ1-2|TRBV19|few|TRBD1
CASSIQAGTGARYTF
TGTGCCAGTAGTATCCAAGCCGGGACAGGGGCACGCTACACCTTC
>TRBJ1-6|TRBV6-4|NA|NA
CASSETGLLNSPLHF
TGTGCCAGCAGTGAGACGGGACTACTCAATTCACCCCTCCACTTT
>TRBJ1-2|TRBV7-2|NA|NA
CASSLAGSFDIYGYTF
TGTGCCAGCAGCTTAGCCGGTTCGTTCGACATCTATGGCTACACCTTC
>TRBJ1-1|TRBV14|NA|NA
CASSQVGSVLNTEAFF
TGTGCCAGCAGCCAAGTAGGCAGCGTATTGAACACTGAAGCTTTCTTT
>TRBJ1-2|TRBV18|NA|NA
CASSSGQQANYGYTF
TGTGCCAGCTCATCAGGACAGCAGGCTAACTATGGCTACACCTTC
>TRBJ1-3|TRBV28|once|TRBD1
CASRGRQGGEVGNTIYF
TGTGCCAGCAGAGGACGACAGGGAGGAGAGGTGGGAAACACCATATATTTT